A selection of T cell receptor beta chains follows, all from one sample in a study of blood T cells in healthy people across ages. TCRdb processed the 5' RACE reads anew with MiXCR; each CDR3 protein has one entry. This sample yields about 1.7 million distinct CDR3 sequences, of which 28% are seen a single time; around 7.7% belongs to the top ten. The material sequenced was blood. The receptors shown here come from a woman aged 25 to 39 in good health. CDR3s include the opening cysteine and the closing phenylalanine or tryptophan. The order of the fields is J gene, V gene, CDR3 protein.

TRBJ2-1,TRBV20-1,CSAPPGLATNEQFF
TRBJ2-5,TRBV7-2,CASSGTSGRAVETQYF
TRBJ1-1,TRBV20-1,CSARGPQGRAEAFF
TRBJ1-5,TRBV2,CASRRDRSNQPQHF
TRBJ2-5,TRBV7-8,CASSLVTLGETQYF
TRBJ1-4,TRBV15,CATKEGATNEKLFF
TRBJ1-1,TRBV29-1,CSVRGTGTEAFF
NA,TRBV6-2/TRBV6-3,CASSTSSEQYF
TRBJ2-3,TRBV4-1,CASSQFPSTDTQYF
TRBJ1-1,TRBV7-9,CASSSVVVNTEAFF
TRBJ2-3,TRBV29-1,CSVSNVSMSTDTQYF
TRBJ2-3,TRBV5-1,CAGSRSGGGDTQYF
TRBJ2-6,TRBV28,CASSFRSFSGANVLTF
TRBJ2-1,TRBV5-1,CAISGPGGVFYEQFF
TRBJ1-5,TRBV7-9,CASSLAKGGKDNQPQHF
TRBJ2-7,TRBV9,CASSVEIGGPSYEQYF
TRBJ2-7,TRBV6-1,CASSEVAWRGLSYEQYF
TRBJ2-3,TRBV11-2,CASSSNTLGLTDTQYF
TRBJ1-1,TRBV5-1,CASSMQGAVEAFF